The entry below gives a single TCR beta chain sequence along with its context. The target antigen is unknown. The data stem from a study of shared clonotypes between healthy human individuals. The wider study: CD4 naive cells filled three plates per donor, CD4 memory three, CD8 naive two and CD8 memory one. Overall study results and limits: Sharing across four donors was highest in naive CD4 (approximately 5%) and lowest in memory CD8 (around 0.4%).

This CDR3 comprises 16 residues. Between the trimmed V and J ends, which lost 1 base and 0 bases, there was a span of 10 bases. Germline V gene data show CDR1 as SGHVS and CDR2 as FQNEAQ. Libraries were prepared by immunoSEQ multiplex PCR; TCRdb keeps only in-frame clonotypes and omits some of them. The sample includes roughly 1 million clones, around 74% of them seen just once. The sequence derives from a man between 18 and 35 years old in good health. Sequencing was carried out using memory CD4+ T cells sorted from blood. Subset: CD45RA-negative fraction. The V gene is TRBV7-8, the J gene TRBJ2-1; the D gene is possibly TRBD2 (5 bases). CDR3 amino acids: CASSLGLLSSYNEQFF. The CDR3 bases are TGTGCCAGCAGCTTAGGACTACTTAGCTCCTACAATGAGCAGTTCTTC.